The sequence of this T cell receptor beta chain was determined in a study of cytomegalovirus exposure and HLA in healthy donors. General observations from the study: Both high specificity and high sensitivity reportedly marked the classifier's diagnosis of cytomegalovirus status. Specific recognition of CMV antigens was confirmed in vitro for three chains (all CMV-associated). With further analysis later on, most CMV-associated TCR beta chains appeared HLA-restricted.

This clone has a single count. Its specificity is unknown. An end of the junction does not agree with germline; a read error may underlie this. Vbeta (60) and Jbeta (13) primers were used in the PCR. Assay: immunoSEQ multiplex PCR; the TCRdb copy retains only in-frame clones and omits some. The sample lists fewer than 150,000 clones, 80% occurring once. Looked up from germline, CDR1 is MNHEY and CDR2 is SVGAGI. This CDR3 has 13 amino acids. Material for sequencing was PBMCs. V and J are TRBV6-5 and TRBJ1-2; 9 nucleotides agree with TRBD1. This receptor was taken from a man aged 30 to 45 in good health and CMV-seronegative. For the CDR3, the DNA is TGTGCCAGCACTTCACAGGGGGCGGATGGCTACCCCTTC. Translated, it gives CASTSQGADGYPF.